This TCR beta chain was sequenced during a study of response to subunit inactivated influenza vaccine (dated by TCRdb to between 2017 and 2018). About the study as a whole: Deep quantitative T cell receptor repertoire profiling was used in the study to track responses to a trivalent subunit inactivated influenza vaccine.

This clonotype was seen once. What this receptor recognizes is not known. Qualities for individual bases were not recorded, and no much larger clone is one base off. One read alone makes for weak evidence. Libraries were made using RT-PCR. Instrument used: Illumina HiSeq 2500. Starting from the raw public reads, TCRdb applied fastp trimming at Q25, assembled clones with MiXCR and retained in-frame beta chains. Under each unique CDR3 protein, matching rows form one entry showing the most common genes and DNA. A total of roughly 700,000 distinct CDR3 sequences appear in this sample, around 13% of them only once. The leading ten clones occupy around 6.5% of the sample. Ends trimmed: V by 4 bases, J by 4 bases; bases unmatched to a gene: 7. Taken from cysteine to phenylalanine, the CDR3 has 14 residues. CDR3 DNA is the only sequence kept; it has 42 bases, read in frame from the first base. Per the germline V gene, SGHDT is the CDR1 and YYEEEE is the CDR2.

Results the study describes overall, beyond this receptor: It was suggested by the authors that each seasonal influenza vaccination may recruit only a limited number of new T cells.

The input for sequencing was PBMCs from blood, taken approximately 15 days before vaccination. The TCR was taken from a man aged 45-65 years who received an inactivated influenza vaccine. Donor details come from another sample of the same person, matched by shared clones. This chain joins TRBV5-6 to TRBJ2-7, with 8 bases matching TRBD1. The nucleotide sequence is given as TGTGCCAGCAGCACTCCGGGACAGGAGTACGAGCAGTACTTC. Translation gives CASSTPGQEYEQYF.